This TCR beta chain was identified in a study of blood T cells in healthy people across ages. General study results and limits: With naive T cell percentage, TCR beta diversity showed a strong correlation.

The V gene's germline CDR1 is SEHNR and CDR2 FQNEAQ (reference sequence). Between the trimmed V and J ends, which lost 6 bases and 0 bases, there was a span of 18 bases. The CDR3 sequence is 17 residues long. Only a few counts were recorded for this clonotype. Its antigen is not known. A second PCR of roughly 7 to 11 cycles used a sample-barcoded 5' primer and a J-beta primer mix. TCRdb passed the 5' RACE reads through MiXCR, listing each CDR3 protein once. The table shows almost 550,000 distinct CDR3 sequences, with 24% occurring only once. This sample also appeared in a second study, on T cells of mothers and their children.

The sequence came from a boy aged 5-17 years in good health. Material: blood. The chain couples TRBV7-9 to TRBJ2-4; D remains unclear. CDR3 bases: TGTGCCAGCAGTGGGGAAGACGGCCTACTAGCCAAAAACATTCAGTACTTC. This translates into CASSGEDGLLAKNIQYF.